This TCR beta chain was observed in a study of blood T cell repertoires in COVID-19. Study overall: The study drew acute and convalescent COVID-19 samples from the United States, Italy and Spain. In each case, the material was cDNA or gDNA derived from T cells, B-cell-depleted T cells, or PBMCs.

Authors' analysis steps: Estimated nucleated cell counts came from reference gene primer amplification. Produced via immunoSEQ multiplex PCR; TCRdb's table is partial and in-frame only. For V, J and clone size, that table is used; D and trimming come from the DNA. This sample has around 190,000 clones, with 89% found just once. The ends were cut back, 6 bases at V and 1 base at J, with 9 bases in the middle. Looked up from germline, CDR1 is MNHEY and CDR2 is SMNVEV (reference sequence). The CDR3 extends over 13 amino acids. The chain has TRBV27 and TRBJ1-1, with a weak D call TRBD1 (5 bases). Sample: peripheral blood. The source is a man younger than 35 who had recovered from COVID-19. The CDR3 DNA sequence: TGTGCCAGCAGCCTGGGGGGGAACACTGAAGCTTTCTTT. It encodes CASSLGGNTEAFF.